The clone carrying this T cell receptor beta chain was observed many times. This record belongs to a study of regulatory T cells in long-lasting Graves disease. Construction of TCR beta libraries relied on iRepertoire HTBI primers and on Arm-PCR targeting CDR3 regions. Under the authors' procedure: Identified segments across samples numbered about 60 TRBV and around 13 TRBJ. TCRdb re-called the multiplex PCR reads with MiXCR, one entry per CDR3 protein. The V and J calls, along with clone size, are taken from TCRdb and not from the paper's own processing. The sample holds approximately 400,000 distinct CDR3 sequences, more than 12% seen once. Time point denoted: newly diagnosed GD, antithyroid drugs for less than 3 months. Extracted RNA from PBMCs served as the source of the TCR library. The EDTA tubes were filled with about 10 milliliters of drawn peripheral blood. The germline V gene has CDR1 MNHNS and CDR2 SASEGT. This CDR3 region has 14 residues. V lost 7 bases to trimming and J lost 5 bases; unmatched junction nucleotides: 9.

These data were likewise used in another study, on T cells in Graves' hyperthyroidism and ophthalmopathy. As reported in that work: These patients, aged 18 to 65, had recently diagnosed hyperthyroidism lasting under 2 months. The HTBI primer set was used in a first-round RT-PCR of the TCR CDR3.

The sequencing here drew on peripheral blood mononuclear cells (PBMCs), taken at new diagnosis, from a patient treated with antithyroid drugs. The chain recombines TRBV6-1 with TRBJ2-5; TRBD1 matches 8 bases. The receptor was isolated from a woman aged 25 to 45 with Graves disease. The CDR3 loop reads CASIRAGGRETQYF. The CDR3 DNA is TGTGCCAGCATTCGGGCAGGGGGCAGGGAGACCCAGTACTTC.